The text below deals with one T cell receptor (beta chain). Its matching antigen is unknown. The data stem from a study of T cell repertoires in cytomegalovirus infection. In the study overall: Signatures in public TCR beta sequences pointed to both CMV infection and matching HLA type.

Findings and limits, study-wide: Ex vivo responses were dominated by HLA-C-restricted CMV-specific TCR beta clonotypes.

Germline loops: CDR1 SQVTM, CDR2 ANQGSEA. This CDR3 spans 14 amino acids. V was shortened by 3 bases and J by 5 bases, with 16 bases between the two germline ends. TCRdb re-called the reads with MiXCR, one entry per CDR3 protein. This sample has 680,000 or so distinct CDR3 sequences, with about a third found just once. The J gene is TRBJ1-1, the V gene TRBV29-1, with D unclear. The sequenced material came from PBMCs. This receptor was obtained from a human donor in good health (CMV status not recorded). Some clones in this sample may be carry-over from other donors' samples. CDR3 loop: CSVDFVRGGTEAFF. The CDR3 DNA is TGCAGCGTTGATTTTGTCCGCGGTGGGACTGAAGCTTTCTTT.